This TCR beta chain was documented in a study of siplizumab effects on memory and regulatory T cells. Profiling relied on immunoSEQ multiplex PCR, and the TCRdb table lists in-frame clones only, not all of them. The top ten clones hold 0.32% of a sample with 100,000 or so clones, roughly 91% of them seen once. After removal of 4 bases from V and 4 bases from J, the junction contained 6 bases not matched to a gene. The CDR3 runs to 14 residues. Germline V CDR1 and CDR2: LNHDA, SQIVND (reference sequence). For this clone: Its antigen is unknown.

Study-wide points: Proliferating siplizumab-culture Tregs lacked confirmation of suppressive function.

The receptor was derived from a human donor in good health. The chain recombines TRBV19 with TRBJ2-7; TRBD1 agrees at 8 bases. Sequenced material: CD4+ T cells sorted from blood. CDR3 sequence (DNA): TGTGCCAGTAGTAGAAACAGGGGGAAGTACGAGCAGTACTTC. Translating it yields CASSRNRGKYEQYF. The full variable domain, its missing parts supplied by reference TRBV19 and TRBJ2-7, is DGGITQSPKYLFRKEGQNVTLSCEQNLNHDAMYWYRQDPGQGLRLIYYSQIVNDFQKGDIAEGYSVSREKKESFPLTVTSAQKNPTAFYLCASSRNRGKYEQYFGPGTRLTVT.